The next 5 T cell receptor beta chains were all read from a single sample in a study of T-cell reconstitution after alpha-beta-depleted transplantation in children. The TCRbeta library incorporated unique molecular identifiers. TCRdb re-derived calls from the PCR reads in MiXCR, one entry per CDR3 protein. The sample lists a few hundred thousand distinct CDR3 sequences; more than 20% were seen once. The starting material was PBMCs, obtained before TCRalphabeta/CD19-depleted stem cell transplant. These receptors all stem from a boy in the first two years of life with Wiskott-Aldrich syndrome, due to receive a stem cell transplant.

The rearrangement uses TRBV5-1 and TRBJ2-5; 14 bases line up with TRBD2. Germline loops: CDR1 SGHRS, CDR2 YFSETQ. The CDR3 totals 17 residues. J lost 4 bases, V lost 2 bases, and 7 bases had no gene match. The CDR3 loop reads CASSFYRLAGGLETQYF. The DNA for the CDR3 is TGCGCCAGCAGCTTCTACCGACTAGCGGGAGGGCTAGAGACCCAGTACTTC.

Only a few counts were recorded for this clonotype. This chain joins TRBV7-7 and TRBJ2-1, with 11 bases aligning to TRBD2. Germline CDR1 SSHAT, CDR2 FNYEAQ (reference sequence). V was clipped by 4 bases and J by 7 bases; unmatched bases: 6. This CDR3 comprises 15 residues. The CDR3 reads CASSSRLAGKNEQFF. CDR3 sequence (DNA): TGTGCCAGCAGCTCGCGACTAGCGGGAAAGAATGAGCAGTTCTTC.

The CDR3 sequence is CASSPPHSANNEQFF. In DNA form, the CDR3 reads TGTGCCAGCAGCCCCCCGCACAGCGCAAACAATGAGCAGTTCTTC. The chain recombines TRBV9 with TRBJ2-1; D not certain. The CDR3 loop spans 15 amino acids. V was shortened by 4 bases and J by 5 bases, with 16 bases between the two germline ends. Germline lookup yields CDR1 SGDLS and CDR2 YYNGEE.

The rearrangement joins TRBV12-3 or TRBV12-4 to TRBJ2-7, with D perhaps TRBD1 (5 bases). V lost 7 bases to trimming and J lost 3 bases, with 19 bases between them. The CDR3 loop spans 15 amino acids. CDR3 in DNA: TGTGCCAGCATGATCCAGGGCCTCATTGACTACGAGCAGTACTTC. Amino acids: CASMIQGLIDYEQYF.

This clonotype has more than one count but fewer than ten. The chain links TRBV20-1 to TRBJ1-5, with a weak D call TRBD1 (5 bases). Germline-derived CDR1 and CDR2 are DFQATT and SNEGSKA (reference sequence). This CDR3 is 14 amino acids long. V was clipped by 6 bases and J by 7 bases, with 19 bases between them. CDR3 DNA: TGCAGTGCCAGTCCGGGTGGGGCTCGGCAGCCCCAGCATTTT. This sequence encodes CSASPGGARQPQHF.